These 26 T cell receptor beta chains came from one sample sequenced in a study of CD8 T cells in ankylosing spondylitis. TCRdb called the 5' RACE reads again in MiXCR, with one record for every CDR3 protein. The table lists just under 350,000 distinct CDR3 sequences, roughly 15% of them singletons. Sequenced: blood, either unsorted or a sorted T cell fraction (not recorded which). The receptors shown here come from a male donor with ankylosing spondylitis or in good health (not recorded which).

This clonotype showed up just a few times. This chain uses TRBV5-1 with TRBJ2-5; D gene uncertain. With 0 bases removed from V and 7 bases from J, the gap between germline ends came to 7 bases. The CDR3 spans 12 residues. Germline V gene lookup returns CDR1 SGHRS and CDR2 YFSETQ. The DNA of the CDR3 is TGCGCCAGCAGCTTGGCCTTCGGGACCCAGTACTTC. Protein product: CASSLAFGTQYF.

This clonotype has more than one count but fewer than ten. V and J are TRBV6-2 or TRBV6-3 and TRBJ1-1, with 9 bases identical to TRBD1. J lost 3 bases, V lost 6 bases, and 5 bases had no gene match. The CDR3 has 14 residues. The germline V gene has CDR1 MNHEY and CDR2 SVGEGT. CDR3 in DNA: TGTGCCAGCAGAGACCGGGACAGGGACACTGAAGCTTTCTTT. Translated: CASRDRDRDTEAFF.

The chain joins TRBV15 to TRBJ2-7; 7 positions match TRBD1. With 5 bases clipped from V and 2 bases from J, the junction kept 3 bases outside the gene matches. This CDR3 region has 13 residues. Germline loops: CDR1 LNHNV, CDR2 YYDKDF (reference sequence). This CDR3 is CATSRDRPYEQYF. The CDR3, as DNA: TGTGCCACCAGCCGGGACAGACCCTACGAGCAGTACTTC.

This clonotype appeared a few times. The chain carries TRBV6-2 or TRBV6-3 and TRBJ1-5, with TRBD1 matching 10 bases. The CDR3 extends over 17 amino acids. The J segment lost 6 bases and the V segment lost 0 bases, leaving 8 bases of the junction unmatched. CDR1 and CDR2 (germline): MNHEY, SVGEGT. In DNA, the CDR3 is TGTGCCAGCAGTTACTCGGGCGGACAGGGGGTTCGTCAGCCCCAGCATTTT. Its protein product is CASSYSGGQGVRQPQHF.

The chain combines TRBV27 with TRBJ2-6; D is uncertain. V lost 3 bases and J 2 bases, leaving 8 bases between the germline ends. The CDR3 has 15 residues. Per germline, CDR1 MNHEY and CDR2 SMNVEV (reference sequence). The CDR3 nucleotides are TGTGCCAGCAGTTTCGACCTTCCTGGGGCCAACGTCCTGACTTTC. Its protein product is CASSFDLPGANVLTF.

The rearrangement uses TRBV12-3 or TRBV12-4 and TRBJ1-1, with D unclear. This CDR3 contains 12 residues. V dropped 6 bases and J dropped 1 base, with 6 bases sitting between them. The CDR3 protein is CASRGPNTEAFF. CDR3 nucleotide sequence: TGTGCCAGCAGAGGGCCGAACACTGAAGCTTTCTTT.

The chain links TRBV12-3 or TRBV12-4 to TRBJ2-1; 7 bases are shared with TRBD2. Unmatched junction bases numbered 12, after V lost 7 bases and J lost 0 bases. This CDR3 has 17 amino acids. As DNA, the CDR3 is TGTGCCAGCATCAGGTTACTAGCGCTGAACTCCTACAATGAGCAGTTCTTC. It is translated as CASIRLLALNSYNEQFF.

This clonotype has a handful of counts. The chain employs TRBV3-1 and TRBJ2-3, with D perhaps TRBD1 or TRBD2 (5 bases each). V lost 8 bases and J lost 1, with 16 bases in between. This CDR3 contains 15 residues. CDR1 and CDR2 (germline): LGHDT, YNNKEL (reference sequence). The CDR3 region is CASGYLGVGTDTQYF. For the CDR3, the DNA is TGTGCCAGCGGCTATTTGGGGGTGGGCACAGATACGCAGTATTTT.

This clonotype was observed a few times. The J gene is TRBJ2-1, the V gene TRBV7-7; TRBD2 aligns across 10 bases. The CDR3 contains 15 residues. V shed 3 bases, J shed 9 bases, and the junction held 8 bases outside the gene matches. CDR1 is SSHAT and CDR2 is FNYEAQ in the germline V gene (reference sequence). CDR3: CASSFSGGGASEQFF. In DNA, the CDR3 is TGTGCCAGCAGCTTCAGCGGGGGGGGAGCTAGTGAGCAGTTCTTC.

V is TRBV7-2 and J is TRBJ2-3, with TRBD2 as a possible D gene (5 bases). The CDR3 sequence is 15 residues long. The V gene lost 3 bases and the J gene lost 5 bases, with 15 bases spanning the gap. Per germline, CDR1 SGHTA and CDR2 FQGNSA. CDR3 region: CASSFRPPGKDTQYF. The CDR3 coding sequence is TGTGCCAGCAGCTTCCGCCCCCCGGGAAAAGATACGCAGTATTTT.

This clonotype was seen a few times. The V gene is TRBV15, the J gene TRBJ2-1; no clear D. This CDR3 region has 15 residues. V lost 1 base and J lost 0, with 7 bases in between. Germline V gene data show CDR1 as LNHNV and CDR2 as YYDKDF (reference sequence). The CDR3 here is CATSRGASSYNEQFF. DNA for the CDR3: TGTGCCACCAGCAGAGGGGCCAGCTCCTACAATGAGCAGTTCTTC.

The gene calls are TRBV7-2 and TRBJ1-6, with D unresolved. In germline, CDR1 is SGHTA, CDR2 FQGNSA. V lost 2 bases, J lost 7 bases, and 9 bases lay in between. This CDR3 has 14 amino acids. CDR3 DNA sequence: TGTGCCAGCAGCTTACGCCAGGTCAATTCACCCCTCCACTTT. The encoded protein is CASSLRQVNSPLHF.

This clonotype was recorded many times. V is TRBV5-1 and J is TRBJ2-1, with D possibly matching TRBD2 (5 bases). This CDR3 has 14 residues. With 5 bases removed from V and 5 bases from J, the gap between germline ends came to 14 bases. CDR1 and CDR2 (germline): SGHRS, YFSETQ. The CDR3 spells CASRSTGLNNEQFF. CDR3 DNA: TGCGCCAGCAGGAGTACCGGACTGAACAATGAGCAGTTCTTC.

This clonotype occurred a few times. The V gene is TRBV7-8, the J gene TRBJ2-3; D is ambiguous. This CDR3 has 13 amino acids. Trimming took 8 bases from V and 0 from J, leaving 9 bases between them. CDR1 is SGHVS, CDR2 FQNEAQ, per germline. The CDR3 region is CASVELSTDTQYF. CDR3 in DNA: TGTGCCAGCGTGGAGTTAAGCACAGATACGCAGTATTTT.

The CDR3 coding sequence is TGTGCCAGCAGCCCAAATCCGGGGTTCGAGCAGTACTTC. Its protein is CASSPNPGFEQYF. This rearrangement joins TRBV7-8 to TRBJ2-7, with D possibly TRBD2 on 5 matching bases. CDR1 SGHVS and CDR2 FQNEAQ come from the germline V gene. This CDR3 has 13 residues. With 5 bases removed from V and 6 bases from J, the gap between germline ends came to 14 bases.

The V and J genes are TRBV5-1 and TRBJ2-5; 9 nucleotides line up with TRBD2. V was clipped by 0 bases and J by 2 bases; unmatched bases: 8. The germline CDR1 and CDR2 sequences are SGHRS and YFSETQ. The CDR3 runs to 17 residues. The CDR3 protein is CASSLVPSGNVQETQYF. The CDR3 region has the DNA TGCGCCAGCAGCTTGGTTCCTAGCGGGAACGTACAAGAGACCCAGTACTTC.

The rearrangement links TRBV10-2 to TRBJ2-5; D may be TRBD1 (5 bases). Germline-derived CDR1 and CDR2 are WSHSY and SAAADI. This CDR3 is built from 13 residues. V was clipped by 2 bases and J by 5 bases, with 9 bases between them. CDR3 coding DNA: TGCGCCAGCAGTGAGCAGGGATGGGAGACCCAGTACTTC. It translates to CASSEQGWETQYF.

This clonotype was picked up a small number of times. The chain is built from TRBV5-5 and TRBJ1-1, with 8 positions matching TRBD1. Germline-derived CDR1 and CDR2 are SGHKS and YYEKEE (reference sequence). CDR3 length: 14 residues. V shed 3 bases, J shed 6 bases, and the junction held 7 bases outside the gene matches. CDR3 amino acids: CASSSGQGRAEAFF. CDR3 in DNA: TGTGCCAGCAGCTCCGGACAGGGTAGGGCTGAAGCTTTCTTT.

The rearrangement uses TRBV20-1 and TRBJ2-2; D could derive from TRBD1 or TRBD2 (5 bases each). Trimming took 5 bases from V and 2 from J, leaving 18 bases between them. Germline values: CDR1 DFQATT, CDR2 SNEGSKA (reference sequence). This CDR3 has 16 amino acids. DNA of the CDR3: TGCAGTGCTGCCAGCCCCGGGACGGTAAACACCGGGGAGCTGTTTTTT. It encodes CSAASPGTVNTGELFF.

This clonotype turned up a few times. The chain joins TRBV15 to TRBJ1-1, with D maybe TRBD1 (6 bases). The CDR3 spans 16 residues. V lost 4 bases, J lost 0 bases, and 15 bases lay in between. The germline V gene encodes CDR1 LNHNV and CDR2 YYDKDF (reference sequence). The CDR3 region is CATSMSKTGMNTEAFF. CDR3 sequence (DNA): TGTGCCACCAGCATGTCGAAAACAGGGATGAACACTGAAGCTTTCTTT.

This clonotype has just a few counts. J is TRBJ1-2 and V is TRBV6-6; D is uncertain. Germline V gene lookup returns CDR1 MNHNY and CDR2 SVGAGI (reference sequence). This CDR3 has 13 amino acids. V lost 6 bases and J lost 5, with 13 bases in between. Written as DNA, the CDR3 is TGTGCCAGCAGGACCCCGGCGGAATATGGCTACACCTTC. Its translation is CASRTPAEYGYTF.

J is TRBJ1-1 and V is TRBV6-1, with 12 bases identical to TRBD1. The CDR3 is made up of 16 amino acids. Germline V gene sequence: CDR1 MNHNS, CDR2 SASEGT. The J segment lost 0 bases and the V segment lost 7 bases, leaving 6 bases of the junction unmatched. CDR3 nucleotide sequence: TGTGCCAGCACCGGGACAGGGGGCTCCATGAACACTGAAGCTTTCTTT. It specifies CASTGTGGSMNTEAFF.

This clonotype has a handful of counts. The chain uses TRBV5-1 and TRBJ1-4, with D possibly TRBD1 on 5 matching bases. Trimming pared 0 bases from V and 0 bases from J, leaving 6 bases between. The CDR3 is 15 residues long. Germline CDR1 SGHRS, CDR2 YFSETQ. This CDR3 reads CASSLEGATNEKLFF. Here the CDR3 DNA reads TGCGCCAGCAGCTTGGAAGGGGCAACTAATGAAAAACTGTTTTTT. Full variable domain (remainder filled in from reference TRBV5-1 and TRBJ1-4): KAGVTQTPRYLIKTRGQQVTLSCSPISGHRSVSWYQQTPGQGLQFLFEYFSETQRNKGNFPGRFSGRQFSNSRSEMNVSTLELGDSALYLCASSLEGATNEKLFFGSGTQLSVL.

This clonotype showed up just a few times. The rearrangement uses TRBV20-1 and TRBJ2-1, with D uncertain. The V end lost 3 bases, the J end lost 3 bases, and 12 bases lay between the germline ends. This CDR3 region has 14 residues. CDR1 DFQATT and CDR2 SNEGSKA come from the germline V gene (reference sequence). The CDR3 DNA reads TGCAGTGCTAGGGAGACACCTAACTACAATGAGCAGTTCTTC. It is translated as CSARETPNYNEQFF.

A few counts support this clonotype. The gene calls are TRBV12-3 or TRBV12-4 and TRBJ2-2, with D perhaps TRBD2 (6 bases). CDR3 length: 13 amino acids. V was trimmed by 5 bases and J by 7 bases, leaving 11 bases between them. The CDR3: CASSPLGGGELFF. For the CDR3, the DNA is TGTGCCAGCAGTCCTCTGGGGGGCGGGGAGCTGTTTTTT.

This clonotype has a handful of counts. This chain links TRBV20-1 with TRBJ2-3; 10 positions agree with TRBD2. The CDR3 consists of 17 residues. Germline loops: CDR1 DFQATT, CDR2 SNEGSKA (reference sequence). Germline trimming cut 0 bases from V and 1 base from J; bases unmatched to any gene: 7. The CDR3 is CSARDDSGTSGTDTQYF. Written as DNA, the CDR3 is TGCAGTGCTAGAGACGACTCCGGGACTAGCGGCACAGATACGCAGTATTTT.